This T cell receptor (beta chain) was identified in a study of CD8+ T cells in alopecia areata. It was cDNA, reverse transcribed from extracted RNA, that served as the sequencing template. Repertoires were generated with immunoSEQ multiplex PCR, while TCRdb's copy carries only in-frame clones and drops some. The sample gives over 100,000 clones, 50% to 75% of which show up once; 9% to 15% is in the top ten. The CDR3 is made up of 13 amino acids. V lost 7 bases to trimming and J lost 2 bases, with 10 bases between them. Germline-derived CDR1 and CDR2 are ENHRY and SYGVKD. Treatment: oral pan-JAK inhibitor, 5-10 mg twice daily.

The chain has TRBV10-3 and TRBJ2-3, with D unresolved. The sample consisted of CD8+ T cells sorted from blood, taken at week 24, from a patient treated with tofacitinib. This TCR was sampled from a human donor with alopecia areata. CDR3 bases: TGTGCCATCACCGAGGACGACACAGATACGCAGTATTTT. The encoded protein is CAITEDDTDTQYF.